Presented here are 21 T cell receptor beta chains from one specimen sequenced in a study of shared clonotypes between healthy human individuals. Sequencing was performed with immunoSEQ multiplex PCR; in TCRdb, only in-frame clones are kept and a portion is missing. In the table there are about 700,000 clones, under 95% of which are singletons. Terminally differentiated effector memory CD45RA+ cells were left out of the naive CD8 fraction, which was CD45RO-negative and positively selected for CCR7. Sequenced sample: naive CD8+ T cells sorted from blood. All receptors derive from a man aged 30-40 years in good health.

This clone showed up just once. The chain combines TRBV6-5 with TRBJ2-1; 8 positions match TRBD2. CDR3 size: 15 residues. In germline, CDR1 is MNHEY, CDR2 SVGAGI. Germline trimming cut 3 bases from V and 4 bases from J; bases unmatched to any gene: 5. The CDR3, as DNA: TGTGCCAGCAGTTATGTACTAGCGGATTACAATGAGCAGTTCTTC. Its translation: CASSYVLADYNEQFF.

As for this clone: At one boundary the junction diverges from the germline segment, which might be a read error. In DNA form, the CDR3 reads TGTGCCAGCAGCTTCGGGACTAGCGGGACGGAGTGG. Amino acid sequence: CASSFGTSGTEW. This rearrangement joins TRBV9 to TRBJ2-3; 13 nucleotides align to TRBD2. From germline, CDR1 is SGDLS and CDR2 YYNGEE. The CDR3 is 12 residues long. The whole variable domain, remainder taken from reference TRBV9 and TRBJ2-3, is DSGVTQTPKHLITATGQRVTLRCSPRSGDLSVYWYQQSLDQGLQFLIQYYNGEERAKGNILERFSAQQFPDLHSELNLSSLELGDSALYFCASSFGTSGTEWGPGTRLTVL.

The chain employs TRBV4-3 and TRBJ2-3, with TRBD2 matching over 8 bases. The CDR3 sequence is 16 residues long. Germline-derived CDR1 and CDR2 are LGHNA and YSLEER. J was trimmed by 0 bases and V by 1 base; bases with no gene match: 3. The CDR3 region is CASSQGTSGSTDTQYF. DNA for the CDR3: TGCGCCAGCAGCCAAGGAACTAGCGGTAGCACAGATACGCAGTATTTT.

In this sample, this clone turned up once. This chain connects TRBV15 to TRBJ2-3, with 8 bases matching TRBD2. Germline CDR1 reads LNHNV; CDR2 reads YYDKDF (reference sequence). The length of the CDR3 is 16 residues. J was trimmed by 6 bases and V by 6 bases; bases with no gene match: 14. The CDR3 here is CATRSFFSGNMDTQYF. The CDR3 DNA sequence: TGTGCCACCAGGAGTTTCTTTAGCGGGAATATGGATACGCAGTATTTT. The full variable domain, in which reference TRBV15 and TRBJ2-3 provide the parts outside the CDR3, is DAMVIQNPRYQVTQFGKPVTLSCSQTLNHNVMYWYQQKSSQAPKLLFHYYDKDFNNEADTPDNFQSRRPNTSFCFLDIRSPGLGDTAMYLCATRSFFSGNMDTQYFGPGTRLTVL.

The rearrangement uses TRBV5-6 and TRBJ1-2; TRBD1 agrees at 9 bases. The CDR3 runs to 16 residues. Germline-derived CDR1 and CDR2 are SGHDT and YYEEEE. V gave up 5 bases and J gave up 3 bases; unmatched junction bases: 11. CDR3 sequence reads: CASSMLRDRAYYGYTF. The CDR3 DNA is TGTGCCAGCAGTATGCTTAGGGACAGGGCCTACTATGGCTACACCTTC. Full variable domain (rest looked up from reference TRBV5-6 and TRBJ1-2): DAGVTQSPTHLIKTRGQQVTLRCSPKSGHDTVSWYQQALGQGPQFIFQYYEEEERQRGNFPDRFSGHQFPNYSSELNVNALLLGDSALYLCASSMLRDRAYYGYTFGSGTRLTVV.

The chain uses TRBV18 and TRBJ2-2; TRBD2 agrees at 11 bases. V lost 3 bases to trimming and J lost 5 bases; unmatched junction nucleotides: 5. Germline CDR1 is KGHSH and CDR2 is LQKENI. CDR3 length: 16 amino acids. CDR3 in DNA: TGTGCCAGCTCACCGTTCCTAGCGGGAGGAACCGGGGAGCTGTTTTTT. Protein product: CASSPFLAGGTGELFF.

This clone occurred a few times. CDR3 nucleotide sequence: TGTGCCAGCAGCTTGGCTGGTGAGGGGGAAGAGACCCAGTACTTC. Translation: CASSLAGEGEETQYF. This chain links TRBV5-4 with TRBJ2-5; tentative D call: TRBD1 (6 bases). Germline lookup yields CDR1 SGHNT and CDR2 YYREEE (reference sequence). The CDR3 contains 15 residues. V lost 0 bases, J lost 3 bases, and 12 bases lay in between.

The CDR3 region has the DNA TGTGCCAGCAGCTTGTTCCTTGGGACTAGCGAACAAGAGACCCAGTACTTC. Translated, it gives CASSLFLGTSEQETQYF. J is TRBJ2-5 and V is TRBV5-6; 10 nucleotides agree with TRBD2. Per the germline V gene, CDR1 is SGHDT and CDR2 is YYEEEE. Trimming took 1 base from V and 2 from J; bases not matched to a gene: 8. The length of the CDR3 is 17 residues.

V is TRBV7-9 and J is TRBJ2-3; D call uncertain. V lost 5 bases, J lost 4 bases, and 10 bases lay in between. The CDR3 contains 13 residues. Germline V gene lookup returns CDR1 SEHNR and CDR2 FQNEAQ (reference sequence). The CDR3 region is CASSAVFSDTQYF. Written as DNA, the CDR3 is TGTGCCAGCAGCGCCGTCTTTTCAGATACGCAGTATTTT.

The rearrangement joins TRBV9 to TRBJ2-2, with D possibly being TRBD1 (5 bases). Looked up from germline, CDR1 is SGDLS and CDR2 is YYNGEE. The V gene lost 0 bases and the J gene lost 0 bases, with 9 bases spanning the gap. CDR3 length: 16 residues. CDR3 in amino acids: CASSVVEGANTGELFF. The CDR3 nucleotides read TGTGCCAGCAGCGTAGTCGAAGGGGCGAACACCGGGGAGCTGTTTTTT.

This chain uses TRBV27 with TRBJ2-2; 7 bases line up with TRBD1. Trimming at V came to 5 bases and at J to 6 bases, leaving 6 bases not matched to a gene. The CDR3 runs 14 residues. Germline loops: CDR1 MNHEY, CDR2 SMNVEV (reference sequence). This CDR3 is CASSATGPAGELFF. DNA of the CDR3: TGTGCCAGCAGTGCGACAGGGCCCGCCGGGGAGCTGTTTTTT.

The chain joins TRBV20-1 to TRBJ2-5; TRBD2 might be the D (5 bases). Germline V gives CDR1 DFQATT, CDR2 SNEGSKA (reference sequence). CDR3 length equals 11 residues. The ends were cut back, 5 bases at V and 4 bases at J, with 8 bases in the middle. The CDR3 nucleotides are TGCAGTGCTGGAGGTCCAGAGACCCAGTACTTC. Amino acids: CSAGGPETQYF.

The J gene is TRBJ1-1, the V gene TRBV7-9, with 7 bases fitting TRBD1. Germline CDR1 SEHNR, CDR2 FQNEAQ (reference sequence). J lost 7 bases, V lost 4 bases, and 6 bases had no gene match. The CDR3 totals 13 residues. The CDR3 protein is CASSSRQGLEAFF. DNA of the CDR3: TGTGCCAGCAGCTCCAGACAGGGCCTTGAAGCTTTCTTT.

Note on this clone: Other DNA variants within this sample encode the same CDR3. The chain couples TRBV27 to TRBJ2-1; 13 bases map to TRBD2. CDR3 length: 15 amino acids. The germline V gene has CDR1 MNHEY and CDR2 SMNVEV (reference sequence). V was clipped by 6 bases and J by 6 bases; unmatched bases: 5. CDR3 sequence: CASSAGLAGVNEQFF. Here the CDR3 DNA reads TGTGCCAGCAGCGCAGGACTAGCGGGAGTCAATGAGCAGTTCTTC.

This chain uses TRBV5-6 with TRBJ2-1; 9 bases line up with TRBD2. The CDR3 has 16 residues. V trimming: 1 base; J trimming: 8 bases; junction bases outside the gene matches: 10. Germline V lookup: CDR1 SGHDT, CDR2 YYEEEE. The DNA for the CDR3 is TGTGCCAGCAGCTTGATGACTAGCGGACCCTTGGATGAGCAGTTCTTC. Translating it yields CASSLMTSGPLDEQFF. The whole variable domain, remainder taken from reference TRBV5-6 and TRBJ2-1, is DAGVTQSPTHLIKTRGQQVTLRCSPKSGHDTVSWYQQALGQGPQFIFQYYEEEERQRGNFPDRFSGHQFPNYSSELNVNALLLGDSALYLCASSLMTSGPLDEQFFGPGTRLTVL.

This rearrangement joins TRBV27 to TRBJ2-1; D possibly corresponds to TRBD2 (5 bases). The CDR3 is 14 residues long. Per the germline V gene, CDR1 is MNHEY and CDR2 is SMNVEV (reference sequence). V was trimmed by 4 bases and J by 8 bases, leaving 15 bases between them. CDR3 loop: CASSSREEVDEQFF. The CDR3 nucleotides are TGTGCCAGCAGTTCCCGGGAAGAGGTGGATGAGCAGTTCTTC.

The sample holds one count of this clone. The genes are TRBV6-5 and TRBJ2-3, with D perhaps TRBD1 (5 bases). Trimming removed 2 bases at V and 3 bases at J, with 9 bases between. Germline V gene lookup returns CDR1 MNHEY and CDR2 SVGAGI. This CDR3 has 14 amino acids. The CDR3 DNA is TGTGCCAGCAGTTACGTCCCAGGGACAGATACGCAGTATTTT. It yields the protein CASSYVPGTDTQYF.

The chain is built from TRBV5-8 and TRBJ2-2; the D gene is possibly TRBD2 (5 bases). Germline V CDR1 and CDR2: SGHTS, YDEGEE. CDR3 size: 15 residues. V dropped 0 bases and J dropped 7 bases, with 13 bases sitting between them. Here the CDR3 reads CASSLAWTRVGELFF. In DNA, the CDR3 is TGTGCCAGCAGCTTGGCCTGGACGAGGGTCGGGGAGCTGTTTTTT.

V usage is TRBV11-2 and J usage is TRBJ2-7, with D tentatively TRBD2 (5 bases). Trimming removed 0 bases at V and 2 bases at J, with 11 bases between. The CDR3 covers 15 residues. Germline V gene data show CDR1 as SGHAT and CDR2 as FQNNGV. CDR3 region: CASSLEFSATYEQYF. The CDR3 DNA sequence: TGTGCCAGCAGCTTAGAGTTTAGCGCGACCTACGAGCAGTACTTC.

This clone was counted a few times. V is TRBV11-3 and J is TRBJ2-3, with TRBD2 identical over 8 bases. Looked up from germline, CDR1 is SGHNT and CDR2 is YENEEA. The CDR3 has 16 residues. V was pared by 0 bases and J by 2 bases, with 4 bases of the junction left unmatched. CDR3 sequence: CASSLEGSGDTDTQYF. CDR3 sequence (DNA): TGTGCCAGCAGCTTAGAGGGTAGCGGGGACACAGATACGCAGTATTTT.

The chain has TRBV27 and TRBJ2-7; D is undetermined. Germline CDR1 and CDR2: MNHEY and SMNVEV (reference sequence). CDR3 size: 14 residues. Trimming removed 0 bases at V and 0 bases at J, with 6 bases between. The DNA for the CDR3 is TGTGCCAGCAGTTTATCGAATCCCTCCTACGAGCAGTACTTC. Translating it yields CASSLSNPSYEQYF.